This T cell receptor beta chain was profiled in a study of T cells after yellow fever vaccination. TCRdb independently ran MiXCR on the 5' RACE reads; one entry per CDR3 protein. The sample includes 500,000 to 650,000 distinct CDR3 sequences, 17% seen only once; the top ten take around 15%. Sample: PBMCs, taken 4 to 5 days after the first yellow fever vaccination. The receptor's source is a man aged 18 to 29 who received the YFV17D yellow fever vaccine.

The CDR3 loop reads CASTLTGRAGANVLTF. The CDR3 coding sequence is TGTGCCAGCACCCTGACAGGGAGAGCTGGGGCCAACGTCCTGACTTTC. V gene TRBV12-3 or TRBV12-4 combines with J gene TRBJ2-6; 7 bases line up with TRBD1. Trimming took 7 bases from V and 2 from J; bases not matched to a gene: 8. This CDR3 contains 16 residues.